This entry lists 13 T cell receptor beta chains sequenced from one sample in a study of control samples from healthy donors and cancer patients. Libraries were prepared by immunoSEQ multiplex PCR; TCRdb keeps only in-frame clonotypes and omits some of them. This sample has more than 95,000 clones; roughly 92% occur once, and the top ten carry less than 0.65%. The sequenced sample consisted of PBMCs. The source is a man aged 80 or over with head and neck cancer.

The J gene is TRBJ2-3, the V gene TRBV5-6; 10 bases match TRBD1. From germline, CDR1 is SGHDT and CDR2 YYEEEE. The CDR3 is made up of 15 amino acids. V shed 5 bases, J shed 3 bases, and the junction held 6 bases outside the gene matches. Here the CDR3 DNA reads TGTGCCAGCAGATTGACAGGGGGCGAGACAGATACGCAGTATTTT. It yields the protein CASRLTGGETDTQYF.

The CDR3 DNA reads as TGTGCCAGCAGAAGAAGCGGGGCGAATGAGCAGTTCTTC. Amino acids: CASRRSGANEQFF. V and J are TRBV6-5 and TRBJ2-1; 7 positions match TRBD2. The CDR3 runs to 13 residues. V lost 6 bases to trimming and J lost 7 bases; unmatched junction nucleotides: 6. Germline loops: CDR1 MNHEY, CDR2 SVGAGI.

The gene calls are TRBV6-5 and TRBJ1-1; D gene ambiguous. The CDR3 covers 14 residues. CDR1 and CDR2 (germline): MNHEY, SVGAGI. The V and J ends lost 3 bases and 0 bases respectively, with 8 bases between them. CDR3 DNA sequence: TGTGCCAGCAGTTATAACAGACTGAACACTGAAGCTTTCTTT. Encoded protein: CASSYNRLNTEAFF.

This chain joins TRBV19 and TRBJ2-1; D is unclear. Germline loops: CDR1 LNHDA, CDR2 SQIVND (reference sequence). The V and J ends lost 6 bases and 3 bases respectively, with 6 bases between them. This CDR3 has 12 amino acids. The CDR3 protein is CASRQNYNEQFF. The CDR3 nucleotides are TGTGCCAGTAGACAGAACTACAATGAGCAGTTCTTC.

This clone is a singleton in its sample. The V gene is TRBV12-3 or TRBV12-4, the J gene TRBJ1-2; 7 bases match TRBD1. The CDR3 totals 13 residues. Losses at the gene ends were 3 bases for V and 6 bases for J; bases not matched to a gene: 4. This CDR3 is CASSLGQIHGYTF. CDR3 bases: TGTGCCAGCAGTTTGGGACAGATACATGGCTACACCTTC.

The chain is built from TRBV12-3 or TRBV12-4 and TRBJ2-2; D gene uncertain. CDR3 length: 13 residues. V was clipped by 5 bases and J by 5 bases, with 9 bases between them. The CDR3 loop reads CASSPYTTGELFF. The CDR3 DNA is TGTGCCAGCAGTCCGTATACAACCGGGGAGCTGTTTTTT.

The V and J genes are TRBV15 and TRBJ2-3; the match to TRBD2 covers 10 bases. After removal of 2 bases from V and 2 bases from J, the junction contained 7 bases not matched to a gene. CDR1 is LNHNV, CDR2 YYDKDF, per germline (reference sequence). The CDR3 loop spans 17 amino acids. DNA for the CDR3: TGTGCCACCAGCAGAAACCGACTAGCGGGCCTCACAGATACGCAGTATTTT. This gives the protein CATSRNRLAGLTDTQYF.

V usage is TRBV10-3 and J usage is TRBJ1-3; 10 nucleotides align to TRBD1. The CDR3 length is 17 residues. Germline lookup yields CDR1 ENHRY and CDR2 SYGVKD. With V trimmed by 5 bases and J by 4 bases, 11 bases remained unmatched. The CDR3 nucleotides read TGTGCCATCAGTTCCGGGACAGGGGCCGTAGACGGAAACACCATATATTTT. Encoded protein: CAISSGTGAVDGNTIYF.

As to this clone: The same CDR3 arises from other DNA sequences in this sample as well. This chain connects TRBV27 to TRBJ2-7; 8 nucleotides align to TRBD2. Looked up from germline, CDR1 is MNHEY and CDR2 is SMNVEV (reference sequence). With V trimmed by 0 bases and J by 4 bases, 2 bases remained unmatched. The CDR3 has 14 amino acids. CDR3 region: CASSLSAGGYEQYF. The CDR3 DNA reads TGTGCCAGCAGTTTATCGGCGGGGGGATACGAGCAGTACTTC.

The chain employs TRBV5-4 and TRBJ2-1, with 8 nucleotides matching TRBD2. With V trimmed by 5 bases and J by 8 bases, 12 bases remained unmatched. This CDR3 spans 15 amino acids. The germline gives CDR1 SGHNT, CDR2 YYREEE (reference sequence). The DNA of the CDR3 is TGTGCCAGCAGGTCCTCGAGCGGGAGAATGGATGAGCAGTTCTTC. Encoded protein: CASRSSSGRMDEQFF.

This clone has just a few counts. This chain links TRBV10-2 with TRBJ2-2; no reliable D call. V shed 1 base and J shed 7 bases, with 13 bases lying between them. The CDR3 length is 15 residues. Germline assignment: CDR1 WSHSY and CDR2 SAAADI. Here the CDR3 DNA reads TGCGCCAGCAGTGAGTTGTCTACCAAGGGCGGGGAGCTGTTTTTT. Its protein is CASSELSTKGGELFF.

The chain carries TRBV6-6 and TRBJ1-2; D might be TRBD1 (6 bases). V was cut by 11 bases and J by 5 bases, with 18 bases left in between. The length of the CDR3 is 13 residues. Germline-derived CDR1 and CDR2 are MNHNY and SVGAGI (reference sequence). CDR3 sequence reads: CASVGDNNYGYTF. The CDR3 DNA reads as TGTGCCTCGGTAGGGGACAACAATTATGGCTACACCTTC.

This clone came up once. This chain uses TRBV9 with TRBJ1-2, with 9 bases matching TRBD1. Trimming at V came to 1 base and at J to 5 bases, leaving 6 bases not matched to a gene. Germline values: CDR1 SGDLS, CDR2 YYNGEE. CDR3 length: 15 residues. In nucleotides, the CDR3 is TGTGCCAGCAGCGTATTGACAGGGGGTTCATATGGCTACACCTTC. Amino acids: CASSVLTGGSYGYTF. The entire variable domain, with the rest obtained from reference TRBV9 and TRBJ1-2, is as follows: DSGVTQTPKHLITATGQRVTLRCSPRSGDLSVYWYQQSLDQGLQFLIQYYNGEERAKGNILERFSAQQFPDLHSELNLSSLELGDSALYFCASSVLTGGSYGYTFGSGTRLTVV.